This TCR beta chain was captured in a study of blood T cell repertoires in COVID-19. Study-wide context: Samples of COVID-19 (acute and convalescent) were obtained from the United States, Italy and Spain. T cells, B-cell-depleted T cells, or PBMCs supplied cDNA or gDNA.

Per the original data handling: Amplification from reference gene primers served as the basis for estimated nucleated cell counts. TCRdb's table, derived via immunoSEQ multiplex PCR, lists solely in-frame clones and lacks some. V and J calls and clone size are as listed in that table; D and trimming were resolved from the DNA. The table includes 490,000 or so clones, 80% to 90% detected once. CDR1 LNHDA and CDR2 SQIVND come from the germline V gene (reference sequence). The CDR3 spans 14 residues. The trim removed 1 base at V and 2 bases at J, leaving 2 bases unmatched. Recovery meant two consecutive negative NP/OP PCR tests, professional clearance, or resolved symptoms.

The sequence derives from a woman aged 55-70 years who had recovered from COVID-19. The chain recombines TRBV19 with TRBJ2-7; 7 bases fit TRBD2. Sequencing used PBMCs or T cells enriched from blood (not recorded which). The CDR3 coding sequence is TGTGCCAGTAGTATAGGGGGGGGTACCTACGAGCAGTACTTC. Encoded protein: CASSIGGGTYEQYF.